Below, 8 T cell receptor beta chains from the same sample are listed, as sequenced in a study of T cell repertoires in cytomegalovirus infection. TCRdb re-called the reads through MiXCR, storing one row per CDR3 protein. The sample lists roughly 320,000 distinct CDR3 sequences; 9% to 9.5% were seen once. The sequenced material came from PBMCs. These receptors were obtained from a human donor in good health (CMV status not recorded). Some clones in this sample may be carry-over from other donors' samples.

This clonotype was observed a few times. The CDR3 here is CASSPDRQYTDTQYF. DNA for the CDR3: TGTGCCAGCAGCCCAGACAGACAGTACACAGATACGCAGTATTTT. The rearrangement uses TRBV7-9 and TRBJ2-3, with D perhaps TRBD1 (5 bases). Trimming took off 5 bases at V and 2 bases at J, with 14 bases between the two ends. Germline V gene data show CDR1 as SEHNR and CDR2 as FQNEAQ (reference sequence). The CDR3 runs 15 residues.

The gene calls are TRBV6-4 and TRBJ1-6, with D hard to call. Germline assignment: CDR1 MRHNA and CDR2 SNTAGT. Between the trimmed V and J ends, which lost 0 bases and 8 bases, there was a span of 5 bases. The CDR3 runs to 13 residues. CDR3 in DNA: TGTGCCAGCAGTGACTCGGCGGATTCACCCCTCCACTTT. It codes for CASSDSADSPLHF.

This clonotype came up many times. V gene TRBV7-9 combines with J gene TRBJ1-4, with TRBD1 as a possible D gene (5 bases). Germline V lookup: CDR1 SEHNR, CDR2 FQNEAQ (reference sequence). The V and J ends lost 6 bases and 2 bases respectively, with 13 bases between them. The CDR3 runs 15 residues. CDR3 in amino acids: CASRPNRGTNEKLFF. The DNA of the CDR3 is TGTGCCAGCAGGCCGAACCGGGGGACTAATGAAAAACTGTTTTTT.

The chain carries TRBV5-4 and TRBJ2-3; D not resolved. The ends were cut back, 0 bases at V and 1 base at J, with 9 bases in the middle. CDR1 and CDR2 from the germline V gene are SGHNT and YYREEE (reference sequence). The CDR3 spans 15 residues. CDR3 sequence reads: CASSLGRLGTDTQYF. In DNA, the CDR3 is TGTGCCAGCAGCTTGGGTCGGTTAGGCACAGATACGCAGTATTTT.

This clonotype was observed many times. The rearrangement uses TRBV7-2 and TRBJ1-5; possible D gene TRBD1, 5 bases. Germline V gene data show CDR1 as SGHTA and CDR2 as FQGNSA. Trimming took off 5 bases at V and 7 bases at J, with 12 bases between the two ends. The CDR3 totals 13 residues. CDR3 amino acids: CASSQGRGQPQHF. The CDR3 DNA reads TGTGCCAGCAGCCAAGGGAGGGGACAGCCCCAGCATTTT.

This clonotype was detected only a few times. This chain uses TRBV24-1 with TRBJ2-1; unclear D gene. Trimming removed 3 bases from V and 3 bases from J, with 5 bases in between. Germline CDR1 is KGHDR and CDR2 is SFDVKD. There are 13 residues in the CDR3. CDR3 bases: TGTGCCACCAGTGATCCCATCTACAATGAGCAGTTCTTC. Encoded protein: CATSDPIYNEQFF.

This clonotype was observed a handful of times. V and J are TRBV2 and TRBJ2-5; D uncertain. CDR1 and CDR2 (germline): SNHLY, FYNNEI. The ends were cut back, 4 bases at V and 4 bases at J, with 13 bases in the middle. The CDR3 length is 14 residues. CDR3 sequence reads: CASSVLERGETQYF. CDR3 DNA: TGTGCCAGCAGTGTCTTGGAAAGAGGAGAGACCCAGTACTTC. The entire variable domain, with the rest obtained from reference TRBV2 and TRBJ2-5, is as follows: EPEVTQTPSHQVTQMGQEVILRCVPISNHLYFYWYRQILGQKVEFLVSFYNNEISEKSEIFDDQFSVERPDGSNFTLKIRSTKLEDSAMYFCASSVLERGETQYFGPGTRLLVL.

The V and J genes are TRBV7-2 and TRBJ2-3; tentative D call: TRBD1 (6 bases). The CDR3 totals 17 residues. The V end was cut by 5 bases, the J end by 1 base, with 19 bases between. CDR1 SGHTA and CDR2 FQGNSA come from the germline V gene. CDR3 bases: TGTGCCAGCAGCAGCGCGGGCAGGGGACCCCGCACAGATACGCAGTATTTT. Its translation is CASSSAGRGPRTDTQYF.